These T cell receptor beta chains were read from a single sample in a study of CXCR3-negative and CXCR3-positive naive CD8 T cells. TCRdb reprocessed the 5' RACE reads and stores each CDR3 protein as one record, lacking DNA. The sample totals around 63,000 distinct CDR3 sequences; its top ten clones hold 4% to 5.5%. The material sequenced was naive CXCR3+ CD8+ T cells from blood. Receptors originate from a human donor in good health. Some clones in this sample may be carry-over from other donors' samples. Both conserved end residues are part of each CDR3. Rows may omit the clone size; those that give it use once, few, many or a size class.

v_gene: TRBV12-3/TRBV12-4
abundance: .
j_gene: TRBJ2-1
CDR3aa: CASSFNRAGGIAIEQFF

v_gene: TRBV29-1
abundance: .
j_gene: TRBJ2-7
CDR3aa: CSVESRPYEQYF

v_gene: TRBV20-1
abundance: .
j_gene: TRBJ1-4
CDR3aa: CSALDATNEKLFF

v_gene: TRBV29-1
abundance: .
j_gene: TRBJ2-3
CDR3aa: CSVEGWDPSTDTQYF

v_gene: TRBV28
abundance: .
j_gene: TRBJ2-7
CDR3aa: CASSPMSGGIGREQYF

v_gene: TRBV10-3
abundance: .
j_gene: TRBJ2-3
CDR3aa: CAISDPAGVDTQYF

v_gene: TRBV19
abundance: .
j_gene: TRBJ2-1
CDR3aa: CASEGLGDEQFF

v_gene: TRBV7-2
abundance: .
j_gene: TRBJ2-7
CDR3aa: CASSTGTSGYEQYF

v_gene: TRBV7-9
abundance: .
j_gene: TRBJ1-1
CDR3aa: CASSFSLGMNTEAFF

v_gene: TRBV2
abundance: .
j_gene: TRBJ2-7
CDR3aa: CASSELAGLTYEQYF

v_gene: TRBV7-2
abundance: .
j_gene: TRBJ2-1
CDR3aa: CASSGRQGYNEQFF

v_gene: TRBV21-1
abundance: .
j_gene: TRBJ2-1
CDR3aa: CASSKGPTDCSYNEQFF

v_gene: TRBV27
abundance: .
j_gene: TRBJ2-7
CDR3aa: CASSWTGGSLREQYF

v_gene: TRBV9
abundance: .
j_gene: TRBJ2-3
CDR3aa: CASSIRAGTSLTDTQYF

v_gene: TRBV20-1
abundance: .
j_gene: TRBJ2-2
CDR3aa: CSARLRPGAGELFF

v_gene: TRBV19
abundance: .
j_gene: TRBJ2-1
CDR3aa: CASSIVGGEQFF

v_gene: TRBV29-1
abundance: .
j_gene: TRBJ2-7
CDR3aa: CSVEDPGKSSYEQYF

v_gene: TRBV5-6
abundance: .
j_gene: TRBJ2-1
CDR3aa: CASSLGRNEQFF

v_gene: TRBV25-1
abundance: .
j_gene: TRBJ2-5
CDR3aa: CASTGGQETQYF

v_gene: TRBV6-2/TRBV6-3
abundance: .
j_gene: TRBJ2-1
CDR3aa: CASSYSPLTGWNEQFF

v_gene: TRBV7-8
abundance: .
j_gene: TRBJ2-3
CDR3aa: CASTSEGGQDTQYF

v_gene: TRBV29-1
abundance: .
j_gene: TRBJ1-2
CDR3aa: CSVPFGGPPYGYTF

v_gene: TRBV2
abundance: .
j_gene: TRBJ2-1
CDR3aa: CASSTGQSYNEQFF

v_gene: TRBV7-9
abundance: .
j_gene: TRBJ2-4
CDR3aa: CASSQRTGGLKNIQYF

v_gene: TRBV4-3
abundance: .
j_gene: TRBJ2-5
CDR3aa: CASSQEPERGQETQYF

v_gene: TRBV6-5
abundance: .
j_gene: TRBJ2-5
CDR3aa: CASTPTGLAGTGETQYF

v_gene: TRBV25-1
abundance: .
j_gene: TRBJ2-7
CDR3aa: CASSEYGQPYF

v_gene: TRBV7-2
abundance: .
j_gene: TRBJ2-1
CDR3aa: CASSTTGYNEQFF

v_gene: TRBV5-1
abundance: .
j_gene: TRBJ2-7
CDR3aa: CASSYSSYEQYF

v_gene: TRBV29-1
abundance: .
j_gene: TRBJ2-3
CDR3aa: CSDHRENTDTQYF

v_gene: TRBV25-1
abundance: .
j_gene: TRBJ2-1
CDR3aa: CASSLILGEQFF

v_gene: TRBV20-1
abundance: .
j_gene: TRBJ2-1
CDR3aa: CSAAETATSSYNEQFF

v_gene: TRBV7-2
abundance: .
j_gene: TRBJ2-5
CDR3aa: CASSPSLSGGLRETQYF

v_gene: TRBV7-3
abundance: .
j_gene: TRBJ2-3
CDR3aa: CASSSSLGSTDTQYF

v_gene: TRBV20-1
abundance: .
j_gene: TRBJ2-6
CDR3aa: CSANDKIAGANVLTF

v_gene: TRBV9
abundance: .
j_gene: TRBJ2-2
CDR3aa: CASSVLVTGELFF

v_gene: TRBV7-6
abundance: .
j_gene: TRBJ2-2
CDR3aa: CASRSGDTGELFF

v_gene: TRBV29-1
abundance: .
j_gene: TRBJ1-4
CDR3aa: CSVETGGNEKLFF

v_gene: TRBV20-1
abundance: .
j_gene: TRBJ1-4
CDR3aa: CSATRGDDEKLFF

v_gene: TRBV19
abundance: .
j_gene: TRBJ1-6
CDR3aa: CASGTDKSPLHF

v_gene: TRBV4-2
abundance: .
j_gene: TRBJ2-4
CDR3aa: CASSQRSLLKNIQYF

v_gene: TRBV3-1
abundance: .
j_gene: TRBJ2-1
CDR3aa: CASSQDLRRELYNEQFF

v_gene: TRBV5-1
abundance: .
j_gene: TRBJ2-7
CDR3aa: CASSHTGTGDEQYF

v_gene: TRBV4-3
abundance: medium-sized
j_gene: TRBJ2-7
CDR3aa: CASSQGDEQYF

v_gene: TRBV21-1
abundance: .
j_gene: TRBJ2-5
CDR3aa: CASSKAGHTRGETQYF

v_gene: TRBV7-9
abundance: .
j_gene: TRBJ2-7
CDR3aa: CASSPSHRAYEQYF

v_gene: TRBV25-1
abundance: .
j_gene: TRBJ2-7
CDR3aa: CASENINQGAGEQYF

v_gene: TRBV29-1
abundance: .
j_gene: TRBJ2-7
CDR3aa: CSVEATQGYEQYF